The sequence of this TCR beta chain was determined in a study of monozygotic twins with inflammatory bowel disease. Notes on the study in general: Among T cells, the various subtypes were not distinguishable.

A remark on this clonotype: Its antigen remains unidentified.

The CDR3 loop spans 13 amino acids. Germline V gene lookup returns CDR1 SGHRS and CDR2 YFSETQ. Template-switch reactions added UMIs with a 6-nucleotide sample barcode. TCRdb reprocessed the 5' RACE reads and keeps a single row for each CDR3 protein, giving no DNA. This table lists 300,000 to 400,000 distinct CDR3 sequences. The chain couples TRBV5-1 to TRBJ2-7; TCRdb indicates TRBD1, and absent DNA this call remains unverified. This receptor was taken from a human donor with ulcerative colitis or Crohn's disease, or a healthy co-twin of an affected twin (not recorded which). Input material: blood. CDR3 sequence reads: CASRGTGVYEQYF.